Below are 13 T cell receptor beta chains sequenced from a single sample in a study of identical twins. One entry per CDR3 protein results from TCRdb running MiXCR on the 5' RACE reads. Of 500,000 to 650,000 distinct CDR3 sequences listed, around 20% were seen once; the top ten hold 0.48%. The sample also formed part of further work on yellow fever vaccine responses in identical twins.

The source material was CD4+ T cells sorted from blood. Every receptor here comes from a woman younger than 35 in good health.

This clonotype was observed a few times. The chain links TRBV7-2 to TRBJ2-1, with TRBD1 matching over 7 bases. The CDR3 is made up of 15 amino acids. Germline loops: CDR1 SGHTA, CDR2 FQGNSA. After removal of 0 bases from V and 3 bases from J, the junction contained 2 bases not matched to a gene. Written as DNA, the CDR3 is TGTGCCAGCAGCTTAGCCAGGGGGAACTACAATGAGCAGTTCTTC. It translates to CASSLARGNYNEQFF.

This clonotype has more than one count but fewer than ten. V is TRBV28 and J is TRBJ2-1; D might be TRBD1 (7 bases). This CDR3 is built from 18 residues. Trimming pared 4 bases from V and 3 bases from J, leaving 22 bases between. CDR1 MDHEN and CDR2 SYDVKM come from the germline V gene. CDR3 nucleotide sequence: TGTGCCAGCAGTTCCAGGGGGGCCGCGACTGAGGACTACAATGAGCAGTTCTTC. It encodes CASSSRGAATEDYNEQFF.

The table lists this clonotype with a few counts. The chain is built from TRBV5-5 and TRBJ1-1; D is possibly TRBD1 (6 bases). The germline V gene encodes CDR1 SGHKS and CDR2 YYEKEE (reference sequence). The CDR3 contains 14 residues. The ends were cut back, 6 bases at V and 4 bases at J, with 16 bases in the middle. The CDR3, as DNA: TGTGCCAGCACCTTATCGCAGGGGATCACTGAAGCTTTCTTT. Its translation is CASTLSQGITEAFF.

This clonotype has more than one count but fewer than ten. V and J are TRBV5-6 and TRBJ2-2, with D possibly TRBD2 on 6 matching bases. Germline CDR1 reads SGHDT; CDR2 reads YYEEEE. V was shortened by 7 bases and J by 0 bases, with 16 bases between the two germline ends. This CDR3 is built from 16 residues. CDR3 sequence (DNA): TGTGCCAGCCGAGGAGTCGGGAGTCCGAACACCGGGGAGCTGTTTTTT. It encodes CASRGVGSPNTGELFF.

In its sample, this clonotype was seen a few times. CDR3 coding DNA: TGCAGCGTTAAACAGAAAAGCACCTACAATGAGCAGTTCTTC. It is translated as CSVKQKSTYNEQFF. The chain combines TRBV29-1 with TRBJ2-1, with D unclear. The V gene lost 5 bases and the J gene lost 2 bases, with 13 bases spanning the gap. Germline V gene data show CDR1 as SQVTM and CDR2 as ANQGSEA. CDR3 length: 14 residues.

This clonotype appeared a single time. The rearrangement links TRBV12-3 or TRBV12-4 to TRBJ2-1; 9 nucleotides align to TRBD1. Germline trimming cut 4 bases from V and 4 bases from J; bases unmatched to any gene: 5. The CDR3 consists of 15 residues. The CDR3 DNA reads TGTGCCAGCAGTTCCGACAGGGGGGGGTACAATGAGCAGTTCTTC. Translated: CASSSDRGGYNEQFF.

This rearrangement joins TRBV20-1 to TRBJ2-2, with 7 positions matching TRBD1. V shed 5 bases, J shed 4 bases, and the junction held 7 bases outside the gene matches. The V gene's germline CDR1 is DFQATT and CDR2 SNEGSKA (reference sequence). This CDR3 has 14 residues. DNA for the CDR3: TGCAGTGCTGGGCGACAGGGTAGCACCGGGGAGCTGTTTTTT. It specifies CSAGRQGSTGELFF.

The sample holds many counts of this clonotype. The rearrangement uses TRBV5-1 and TRBJ2-3; 7 nucleotides agree with TRBD1. The CDR3 sequence is 14 residues long. Per germline, CDR1 SGHRS and CDR2 YFSETQ. V was clipped by 2 bases and J by 2 bases; unmatched bases: 2. The chain's CDR3 is CASSLQGFTDTQYF. The CDR3 coding sequence is TGCGCCAGCAGCTTACAGGGGTTCACAGATACGCAGTATTTT. The full variable domain, with the rest looked up from reference TRBV5-1 and TRBJ2-3, is KAGVTQTPRYLIKTRGQQVTLSCSPISGHRSVSWYQQTPGQGLQFLFEYFSETQRNKGNFPGRFSGRQFSNSRSEMNVSTLELGDSALYLCASSLQGFTDTQYFGPGTRLTVL.

The chain employs TRBV9 and TRBJ2-1, with TRBD2 matching over 14 bases. With V trimmed by 7 bases and J by 8 bases, 2 bases remained unmatched. This CDR3 has 13 residues. Germline assignment: CDR1 SGDLS and CDR2 YYNGEE. DNA of the CDR3: TGTGCCAGCGGGGGACTAGCGGGAGATGAGCAGTTCTTC. This sequence encodes CASGGLAGDEQFF.

The chain links TRBV20-1 to TRBJ1-2; the D gene is possibly TRBD1 (6 bases). Germline values: CDR1 DFQATT, CDR2 SNEGSKA (reference sequence). CDR3 length equals 14 residues. V lost 2 bases, J lost 6 bases, and 16 bases lay in between. The CDR3 sequence is CSARKPMGHNGYTF. CDR3 coding DNA: TGCAGTGCTAGAAAACCAATGGGACATAATGGCTACACCTTC.

This clonotype was counted a few times. The rearrangement uses TRBV12-3 or TRBV12-4 and TRBJ2-2; no definite D call. V was cut by 6 bases and J by 5 bases, with 10 bases left in between. The CDR3 contains 13 residues. CDR3: CASRNSGTGELFF. CDR3 in DNA: TGTGCCAGCAGAAACTCCGGGACCGGGGAGCTGTTTTTT.

This clonotype has only a few counts. The chain joins TRBV20-1 to TRBJ1-2; D is uncertain. Germline lookup yields CDR1 DFQATT and CDR2 SNEGSKA (reference sequence). The CDR3 is 13 amino acids. V lost 3 bases and J lost 4, with 12 bases in between. CDR3 amino acids: CSASDGVAYGYTF. In nucleotides, the CDR3 is TGCAGTGCTAGTGACGGGGTAGCCTATGGCTACACCTTC.

J is TRBJ2-4 and V is TRBV2; the match to TRBD2 covers 9 bases. The CDR3 loop spans 14 amino acids. Germline CDR1 reads SNHLY; CDR2 reads FYNNEI. Trimming removed 6 bases from V and 5 bases from J; junction bases left unmatched: 5. CDR3 residues: CASSFSGRQNIQYF. The DNA for the CDR3 is TGTGCCAGCAGCTTTAGCGGGAGACAAAACATTCAGTACTTC.